The next 10 T cell receptor beta chains were all read from a single sample in a study of T cells in Graves' hyperthyroidism and ophthalmopathy. TCR beta CDR3 regions were amplified from RNA. The HTBI primer set served for first-round RT-PCR of the TCR CDR3. TCRdb itself ran the multiplex PCR reads through MiXCR, one entry per CDR3 protein. Altogether 300,000 to 450,000 distinct CDR3 sequences are present, roughly 20% being singletons, with the ten largest covering 15% to 19%. Material for sequencing was blood. Every receptor here comes from a woman aged 40 to 49 with Graves' ophthalmopathy.

There are many counts of this clonotype. The chain links TRBV28 to TRBJ1-5; D unclear. CDR1 and CDR2 from the germline V gene are MDHEN and SYDVKM. The V gene lost 1 base and the J gene lost 2 bases, with 15 bases spanning the gap. The CDR3 covers 17 residues. CDR3 amino acids: CASSLYPAGDGNQPQHF. The CDR3 coding sequence is TGTGCCAGCAGTTTATACCCCGCCGGGGATGGCAATCAGCCCCAGCATTTT.

This clonotype came up many times. V gene TRBV6-2 or TRBV6-3 combines with J gene TRBJ2-7; D gene ambiguous. Trimming left V 1 base short and J 6 bases short, with 7 bases between. Germline loops: CDR1 MNHEY, CDR2 SVGEGT. The CDR3 loop spans 12 amino acids. The CDR3 DNA reads TGTGCCAGCAGTTACTTGGCTACCGAGCAGTACTTC. Its translation: CASSYLATEQYF.

This clonotype was counted ten times or more. V gene TRBV2 combines with J gene TRBJ2-7; 7 nucleotides match TRBD1. This CDR3 region has 13 residues. V gave up 4 bases and J gave up 3 bases; unmatched junction bases: 3. Germline CDR1 reads SNHLY; CDR2 reads FYNNEI. CDR3 amino acids: CASSGDSYYEQYF. DNA for the CDR3: TGTGCCAGCAGTGGGGACAGTTACTACGAGCAGTACTTC. Using reference TRBV2 and TRBJ2-7 for the parts outside the CDR3, the full variable domain is EPEVTQTPSHQVTQMGQEVILRCVPISNHLYFYWYRQILGQKVEFLVSFYNNEISEKSEIFDDQFSVERPDGSNFTLKIRSTKLEDSAMYFCASSGDSYYEQYFGPGTRLTVT.

In this sample, this clonotype turned up many times. The chain uses TRBV18 and TRBJ1-1; TRBD1 matches 9 bases. After removal of 2 bases from V and 0 bases from J, the junction contained 7 bases not matched to a gene. The CDR3 is 17 residues long. Germline CDR1 and CDR2: KGHSH and LQKENI. The CDR3 sequence is CASSPVTGGGVNTEAFF. The CDR3 coding sequence is TGTGCCAGCTCACCAGTTACAGGGGGCGGGGTGAACACTGAAGCTTTCTTT.

This clonotype was seen repeatedly, ten times or more. The chain is built from TRBV5-4 and TRBJ2-7; D remains unclear. Germline V gene data show CDR1 as SGHNT and CDR2 as YYREEE (reference sequence). The CDR3 spans 19 residues. Trimming left V 3 bases short and J 2 bases short, with 27 bases between. CDR3 sequence reads: CASSSRNYTGQAHPYEQYF. DNA of the CDR3: TGTGCCAGCAGCTCCCGCAATTATACCGGGCAAGCTCACCCCTACGAGCAGTACTTC.

This clonotype was detected many times. This chain connects TRBV19 to TRBJ2-2; 11 bases agree with TRBD2. The CDR3 is 15 amino acids. Germline V CDR1 and CDR2: LNHDA, SQIVND (reference sequence). V dropped 6 bases and J dropped 0; count of bases not matched to a gene: 0. Here the CDR3 DNA reads TGTGCCAGTAGGACTAGCGGGACGAACACCGGGGAGCTGTTTTTT. Translated: CASRTSGTNTGELFF.

This clonotype was recorded many times. J is TRBJ2-6 and V is TRBV6-5, with D maybe TRBD2 (6 bases). The V end lost 7 bases, the J end lost 0 bases, and 13 bases lay between the germline ends. The length of the CDR3 is 16 residues. Germline CDR1 reads MNHEY; CDR2 reads SVGAGI. CDR3 sequence: CASTTVGGSGANVLTF. CDR3 coding DNA: TGTGCCAGCACCACAGTGGGAGGCTCTGGGGCCAACGTCCTGACTTTC.

In this sample, this clonotype turned up once. This chain links TRBV20-1 with TRBJ1-1; D might be TRBD1 (5 bases). Germline CDR1 is DFQATT and CDR2 is SNEGSKA (reference sequence). The CDR3 loop spans 12 amino acids. Deletions cut 3 bases from V and 3 bases from J, with 8 bases between. The CDR3 DNA reads as TGCAGTGCTAGGGGGGGGGACACTGAAGCTTTCTTT. This encodes CSARGGDTEAFF.

The rearrangement uses TRBV27 and TRBJ1-2; D possibly corresponds to TRBD1 (5 bases). The CDR3 spans 14 residues. The V gene's germline CDR1 is MNHEY and CDR2 SMNVEV (reference sequence). Trimming cost V 5 bases and J 1 base, with 11 bases left between them. The CDR3 coding sequence is TGTGCCAGCAGTACGGGGAGGGGTAACTATGGCTACACCTTC. Encoded protein: CASSTGRGNYGYTF.

This clonotype has at least ten counts. This rearrangement joins TRBV30 to TRBJ1-1; a possible D gene is TRBD1 (5 bases). V gave up 5 bases and J gave up 1 base, with 14 bases separating them. CDR1 and CDR2 from the germline V gene are GTSNPN and SVGIG (reference sequence). The CDR3 consists of 14 residues. In DNA, the CDR3 is TGTGCCTGGGGGACCGGAGAATGGAACACTGAAGCTTTCTTT. Amino acids: CAWGTGEWNTEAFF.